This record looks at one TCR beta chain sequence and its context. Its antigen remains unidentified. The data were obtained in a study of cytomegalovirus exposure and HLA in healthy donors. The CDR3 is made up of 14 amino acids. V dropped 6 bases and J dropped 5 bases, with 16 bases sitting between them. CDR1 and CDR2 from the germline V gene are MNHEY and SVGAGI. Overall study findings and caveats: It is likely that the observed cluster of highly shared sequence variants was a sequencing artifact. Presence/absence analysis assumed near-uniform sequencing depth across donors. Reportedly, diagnosis of cytomegalovirus status by the classifier showed high specificity and sensitivity. TCR beta chain V- and J-gene trimming was linked, in a later analysis, to a missense variant in DCLRE1C.

Amplification used 60 Vbeta primers and 13 Jbeta primers. Method: immunoSEQ multiplex PCR; TCRdb's copy keeps in-frame clones and lacks some. The sample carries 150,000 to 200,000 clones, about 80% recorded once. The source is a woman aged 40 to 50 in good health and CMV-seronegative. Material: PBMCs. The chain employs TRBV6-5 and TRBJ1-2; the D is unclear. CDR3 in amino acids: CASRPPQSFYGYTF. The CDR3, as DNA: TGTGCCAGCAGGCCCCCCCAAAGCTTTTATGGCTACACCTTC.